Each of the 20 T cell receptor beta chains below was sequenced from the same sample in a study of blood T cell repertoires in COVID-19. Only in-frame clones appear in the TCRdb table, and some are missing; sequencing was by immunoSEQ multiplex PCR. This table holds a few hundred thousand clones, 65% to 90% found once. The specimen sequenced was PBMCs or T cells enriched from blood (not recorded which). These receptors all come from a woman under 30 who had recovered from COVID-19.

The gene calls are TRBV2 and TRBJ1-1; D might be TRBD1 (6 bases). The germline V gene encodes CDR1 SNHLY and CDR2 FYNNEI. This CDR3 contains 12 residues. The V end lost 7 bases, the J end lost 3 bases, and 9 bases lay between the germline ends. The CDR3 loop is CASKGGHTEAFF. CDR3 sequence (DNA): TGTGCCAGCAAAGGGGGACACACTGAAGCTTTCTTT.

The chain employs TRBV5-4 and TRBJ2-7, with 9 bases identical to TRBD1. V lost 0 bases and J lost 6; bases outside the gene matches: 7. CDR1 and CDR2 from the germline V gene are SGHNT and YYREEE (reference sequence). The CDR3 length is 15 residues. CDR3 loop: CASSLGQGDIGEQYF. The CDR3 DNA is TGTGCCAGCAGCTTGGGACAGGGGGACATTGGCGAGCAGTACTTC.

This clone was seen only a few times. This chain uses TRBV2 with TRBJ2-7, with a tentative D call TRBD1 (5 bases). The germline CDR1 and CDR2 sequences are SNHLY and FYNNEI. The CDR3 is 15 amino acids. The V gene lost 4 bases and the J gene lost 0 bases, with 13 bases spanning the gap. Here the CDR3 reads CASSATRDSSYEQYF. The CDR3 region has the DNA TGTGCCAGCAGTGCGACGAGAGACAGCTCCTACGAGCAGTACTTC. The whole variable domain, filled in from reference TRBV2 and TRBJ2-7, reads EPEVTQTPSHQVTQMGQEVILRCVPISNHLYFYWYRQILGQKVEFLVSFYNNEISEKSEIFDDQFSVERPDGSNFTLKIRSTKLEDSAMYFCASSATRDSSYEQYFGPGTRLTVT.

The CDR3 DNA follows: TGTGCCAGCAGCTTTAATCTTGGGGCTAGCGGGAGGTACGAGCAGTACTTC. It is translated as CASSFNLGASGRYEQYF. This chain connects TRBV7-8 to TRBJ2-7, with TRBD2 matching 11 bases. CDR3 length: 17 residues. Trimming at V came to 3 bases and at J to 4 bases, leaving 11 bases not matched to a gene. CDR1 is SGHVS, CDR2 FQNEAQ, per germline.

The V call is TRBV5-1, the J call TRBJ1-3; D uncertain. The CDR3 runs 15 residues. Germline V lookup: CDR1 SGHRS, CDR2 YFSETQ. Between the trimmed V and J ends, which lost 0 bases and 0 bases, there was a span of 7 bases. The CDR3 DNA reads TGCGCCAGCAGCTTGGTAGCCAACTCTGGAAACACCATATATTTT. This gives the protein CASSLVANSGNTIYF.

The genes are TRBV18 and TRBJ1-1, with 7 positions matching TRBD1. Germline CDR1 KGHSH, CDR2 LQKENI. Trimming took 4 bases from V and 14 from J; bases not matched to a gene: 7. The CDR3 spans 11 residues. The CDR3 bases are TGTGCCAGCTCACGGACTGACAGGGCATTCTTT. Protein product: CASSRTDRAFF. Full variable domain (missing parts from reference TRBV18 and TRBJ1-1): NAGVMQNPRHLVRRRGQEARLRCSPMKGHSHVYWYRQLPEEGLKFMVYLQKENIIDESGMPKERFSAEFPKEGPSILRIQQVVRGDSAAYFCASSRTDRAFFGQGTRLTVV.

The rearrangement links TRBV12-3 or TRBV12-4 to TRBJ1-1; unclear D gene. This CDR3 spans 11 amino acids. Trimming took off 5 bases at V and 11 bases at J, with 12 bases between the two ends. CDR3 nucleotides: TGTGCCAGCAGTGAAACCGGAGAGGCTTTCTTT. Translating gives CASSETGEAFF.

This rearrangement joins TRBV27 to TRBJ2-1, with 10 bases matching TRBD1. Per the germline V gene, CDR1 is MNHEY and CDR2 is SMNVEV (reference sequence). Unmatched junction bases numbered 2, after V lost 2 bases and J lost 4 bases. This CDR3 spans 15 amino acids. CDR3 sequence: CASSLRDRGYNEQFF. The CDR3 region has the DNA TGTGCCAGCAGTTTAAGGGACAGGGGTTACAATGAGCAGTTCTTC.

This chain links TRBV7-6 with TRBJ2-1; 10 nucleotides agree with TRBD2. The junction had 2 bases not matched to a gene; V was cut back by 1 base and J by 2 bases. The CDR3 is 16 residues long. Germline loops: CDR1 SGHVS, CDR2 FNYEAQ. CDR3 nucleotides: TGTGCCAGCAGCTTAGGGACTAGCGGAACCTACAATGAGCAGTTCTTC. Residues: CASSLGTSGTYNEQFF.

This chain uses TRBV28 with TRBJ2-3; D is possibly TRBD1 (5 bases). V was cut by 7 bases and J by 0 bases, with 11 bases left in between. CDR1 is MDHEN and CDR2 is SYDVKM in the germline V gene. The CDR3 is 14 amino acids. The CDR3 here is CASTDTTSTDTQYF. CDR3 coding DNA: TGTGCCAGCACGGACACTACTAGCACAGATACGCAGTATTTT.

CDR3 region: CASSFISGGTTSTDTQYF. The DNA for the CDR3 is TGTGCCAGCAGTTTCATTAGCGGGGGCACGACCAGCACAGATACGCAGTATTTT. The chain employs TRBV27 and TRBJ2-3, with 9 bases fitting TRBD2. Per the germline V gene, CDR1 is MNHEY and CDR2 is SMNVEV (reference sequence). J gave up 0 bases and V 3 bases, and 10 bases lay outside the gene matches. The CDR3 contains 18 residues.

The chain links TRBV27 to TRBJ2-7; tentatively, D is TRBD2 (6 bases). V gave up 5 bases and J gave up 2 bases, with 19 bases separating them. This CDR3 has 16 residues. Germline V gene sequence: CDR1 MNHEY, CDR2 SMNVEV (reference sequence). The CDR3 loop is CASSKIAVSGPYEQYF. The CDR3 DNA reads TGTGCCAGCAGTAAAATAGCGGTCTCAGGCCCCTACGAGCAGTACTTC.

This clone has just one count. The V call is TRBV14, the J call TRBJ1-2; 10 bases line up with TRBD1. The CDR3 runs to 15 residues. Unmatched junction bases numbered 7, after V lost 3 bases and J lost 6 bases. Looked up from germline, CDR1 is SGHDN and CDR2 is FVKESK. The chain's CDR3 is CASSHVGQGIDGYTF. CDR3 in DNA: TGTGCCAGCAGCCATGTGGGACAGGGGATCGATGGCTACACCTTC.

The CDR3 coding sequence is TGTGCCAGCTCACCACGAGAACAGGGGGCCGCCGGGGAGCTGTTTTTT. This translates into CASSPREQGAAGELFF. V usage is TRBV18 and J usage is TRBJ2-2, with 9 nucleotides matching TRBD1. The V segment lost 1 base and the J segment 6 bases; nucleotides outside the gene matches: 6. Germline values: CDR1 KGHSH, CDR2 LQKENI. This CDR3 is built from 16 residues. The full variable domain, its missing parts supplied by reference TRBV18 and TRBJ2-2, is NAGVMQNPRHLVRRRGQEARLRCSPMKGHSHVYWYRQLPEEGLKFMVYLQKENIIDESGMPKERFSAEFPKEGPSILRIQQVVRGDSAAYFCASSPREQGAAGELFFGEGSRLTVL.

This clone was counted only a few times. V gene TRBV30 combines with J gene TRBJ2-2, with 8 positions matching TRBD2. Unmatched junction bases numbered 1, after V lost 1 base and J lost 6 bases. Germline V CDR1 and CDR2: GTSNPN, SVGIG (reference sequence). CDR3 size: 13 residues. CDR3 in DNA: TGTGCCTGGAGTGCGGGAGGGGCCGGGGAGCTGTTTTTT. Its protein product is CAWSAGGAGELFF.

The chain is built from TRBV9 and TRBJ2-1, with 10 bases matching TRBD1. The CDR3 contains 15 residues. The junction had 5 bases not matched to a gene; V was cut back by 4 bases and J by 4 bases. The germline gives CDR1 SGDLS, CDR2 YYNGEE. The CDR3 protein is CASSIRDRGYNEQFF. The CDR3 nucleotides are TGTGCCAGCAGCATCCGGGACAGGGGATACAATGAGCAGTTCTTC.

On this clone: One junction end disagrees with the germline gene, perhaps due to a read error. The V gene is TRBV7-7, the J gene TRBJ2-1; tentatively, D is TRBD2 (6 bases). CDR1 is SSHAT and CDR2 is FNYEAQ in the germline V gene (reference sequence). The CDR3 contains 15 residues. The CDR3 bases are TGTGCTAGCAGCGCCGGAGGGTCCCTTTACAATGAGCAGTTCTTC. Translation: CASSAGGSLYNEQFF.

The V and J genes are TRBV30 and TRBJ1-6, with TRBD1 matching 7 bases. Germline CDR1 and CDR2: GTSNPN and SVGIG (reference sequence). This CDR3 region has 16 residues. V gave up 1 base and J gave up 4 bases; unmatched junction bases: 7. CDR3 sequence (DNA): TGTGCCTGGAGTGATCTCCCACAGGGGTATAATTCACCCCTCCACTTT. It specifies CAWSDLPQGYNSPLHF.

The chain is built from TRBV2 and TRBJ2-7; no clear D gene. The CDR3 has 14 amino acids. Deletions cut 4 bases from V and 7 bases from J, with 17 bases between. Germline V gene lookup returns CDR1 SNHLY and CDR2 FYNNEI. The CDR3 loop is CASSVIQNQEEQYF. The CDR3 DNA sequence: TGTGCCAGCAGTGTAATCCAGAATCAAGAAGAGCAGTACTTC.

J is TRBJ2-7 and V is TRBV10-2, with TRBD1 matching over 7 bases. The V segment lost 8 bases and the J segment 3 bases; nucleotides outside the gene matches: 13. The germline gives CDR1 WSHSY, CDR2 SAAADI. CDR3 size: 15 residues. CDR3 in amino acids: CASSQGLSIGYEQYF. CDR3 in DNA: TGCGCCAGCTCACAGGGGTTGAGTATCGGCTACGAGCAGTACTTC.